This TCR beta chain was identified in a study of cytomegalovirus exposure and HLA in healthy donors. PCR was performed using 60 Vbeta and 13 Jbeta primers. Only in-frame clones appear in the TCRdb table, and some are missing; sequencing was by immunoSEQ multiplex PCR. Of about 98,000 clones in the sample, over 65% were seen once. On this clone: Its antigen is not known.

V was shortened by 9 bases and J by 9 bases, with 15 bases between the two germline ends. CDR3 length: 13 amino acids. CDR1 and CDR2 from the germline V gene are SNHLY and FYNNEI. Overall study results and limits: Presence/absence analysis assumed near-uniform sequencing depth across donors. Among the sequence variants, a highly shared cluster was likely an artifact of sequencing.

Sequenced material: PBMCs. The TCR originated in a man aged 60 to 69 in good health and CMV-seropositive. The chain carries TRBV2 and TRBJ1-6, with D possibly being TRBD1 (6 bases). The CDR3 nucleotides are TGTGCCAGTCAAAGGGACATTGGTTCACCCCTCCACTTT. Protein sequence: CASQRDIGSPLHF.